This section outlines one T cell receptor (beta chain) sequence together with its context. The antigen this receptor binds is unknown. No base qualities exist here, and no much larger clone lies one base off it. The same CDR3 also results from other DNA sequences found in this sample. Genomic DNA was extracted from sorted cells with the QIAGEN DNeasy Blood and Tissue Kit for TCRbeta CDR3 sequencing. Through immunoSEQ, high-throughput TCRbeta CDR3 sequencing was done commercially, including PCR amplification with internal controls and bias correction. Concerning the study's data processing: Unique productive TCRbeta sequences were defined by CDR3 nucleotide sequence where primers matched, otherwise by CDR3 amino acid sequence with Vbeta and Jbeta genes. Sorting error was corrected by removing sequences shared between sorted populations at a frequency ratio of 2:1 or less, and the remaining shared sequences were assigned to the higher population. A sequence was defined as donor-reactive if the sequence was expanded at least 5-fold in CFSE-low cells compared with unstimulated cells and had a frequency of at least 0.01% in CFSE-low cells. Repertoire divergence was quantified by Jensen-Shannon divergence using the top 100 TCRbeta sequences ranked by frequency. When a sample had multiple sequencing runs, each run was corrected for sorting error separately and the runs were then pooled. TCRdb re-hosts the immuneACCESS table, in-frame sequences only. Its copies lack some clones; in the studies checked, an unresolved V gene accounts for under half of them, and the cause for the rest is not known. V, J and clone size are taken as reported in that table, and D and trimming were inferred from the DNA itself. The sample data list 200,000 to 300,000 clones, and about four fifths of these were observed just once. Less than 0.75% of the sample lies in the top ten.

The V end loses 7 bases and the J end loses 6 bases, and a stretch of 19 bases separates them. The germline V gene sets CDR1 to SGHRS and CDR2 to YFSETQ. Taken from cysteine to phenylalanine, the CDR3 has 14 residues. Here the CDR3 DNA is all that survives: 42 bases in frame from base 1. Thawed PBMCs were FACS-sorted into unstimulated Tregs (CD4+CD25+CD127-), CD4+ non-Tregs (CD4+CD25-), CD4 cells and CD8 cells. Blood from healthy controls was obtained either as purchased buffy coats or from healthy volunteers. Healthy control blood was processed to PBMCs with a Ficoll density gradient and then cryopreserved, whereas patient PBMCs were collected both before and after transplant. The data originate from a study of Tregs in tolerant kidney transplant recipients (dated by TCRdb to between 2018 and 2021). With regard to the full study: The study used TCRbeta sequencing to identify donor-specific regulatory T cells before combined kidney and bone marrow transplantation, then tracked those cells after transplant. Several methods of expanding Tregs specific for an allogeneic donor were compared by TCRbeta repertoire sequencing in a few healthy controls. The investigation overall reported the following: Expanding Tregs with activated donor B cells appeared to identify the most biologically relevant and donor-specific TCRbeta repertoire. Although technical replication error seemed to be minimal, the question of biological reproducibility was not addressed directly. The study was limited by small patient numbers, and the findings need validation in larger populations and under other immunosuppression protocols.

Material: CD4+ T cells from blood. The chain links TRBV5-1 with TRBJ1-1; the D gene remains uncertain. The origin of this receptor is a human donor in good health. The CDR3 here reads CASGVGPVYAEAFF. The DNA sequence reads TGCGCCAGCGGAGTAGGGCCCGTATACGCTGAAGCTTTCTTT.